One sample yielded the 12 T cell receptor beta chains listed below, sequenced in a study of T cells in localized non-small cell lung cancer (dated by TCRdb to about 2020). Libraries were prepared through the immunoSEQ multiplex PCR assay. The source is immuneACCESS, and TCRdb retained only in-frame sequences with V and J called. Part of the clones is not carried over; for the studies checked, unresolved V genes explain less than half of this, and the remainder is unexplained. The sample has roughly 9,000 clones on record, roughly 90% of them singletons. The ten largest clones take up around 2.2% of the sample. This material consisted of peripheral blood, taken before any cancer treatment. These receptor sequences come from a female donor over 55 with stage II squamous cell lung carcinoma.

The chain carries TRBV27 and TRBJ2-1, with D tentatively TRBD1 or TRBD2 (6 bases each). V was trimmed by 6 bases and J by 6 bases, leaving 21 bases between them. The CDR3 sequence is 16 residues long. The germline CDR1 and CDR2 sequences are MNHEY and SMNVEV (reference sequence). The CDR3 DNA sequence: TGTGCCAGCAGGTCGGGGGCGGGGCGAGGGGGCAATGAGCAGTTCTTC. Amino acids: CASRSGAGRGGNEQFF.

The CDR3 loop is CASSIDGLSGANVLTF. The CDR3 DNA reads TGTGCCAGTAGTATAGATGGTCTCTCTGGGGCCAACGTCCTGACTTTC. The chain joins TRBV19 to TRBJ2-6; D is ambiguous. V was shortened by 0 bases and J by 0 bases, with 6 bases between the two germline ends. The length of the CDR3 is 16 residues. Per germline, CDR1 LNHDA and CDR2 SQIVND (reference sequence).

This chain uses TRBV6-5 with TRBJ2-1; D remains ambiguous. V was trimmed by 4 bases and J by 0 bases, leaving 7 bases between them. The CDR3 totals 14 residues. Germline CDR1 MNHEY, CDR2 SVGAGI. CDR3 DNA: TGTGCCAGCAGTTGGACCGGCTCCTACAATGAGCAGTTCTTC. Translating it yields CASSWTGSYNEQFF.

V usage is TRBV12-5 and J usage is TRBJ2-5; the D gene is possibly TRBD2 (5 bases). CDR1 LGHNT and CDR2 FRNRAP come from the germline V gene. Trimming cost V 5 bases and J 4 bases, with 8 bases left between them. This CDR3 has 12 amino acids. The CDR3 nucleotides are TGTGCTAGTGGTCTAGCTGGAGAGACCCAGTACTTC. Its protein product is CASGLAGETQYF. Variable domain in full (rest from reference TRBV12-5 and TRBJ2-5): DARVTQTPRHKVTEMGQEVTMRCQPILGHNTVFWYRQTMMQGLELLAYFRNRAPLDDSGMPKDRFSAEMPDATLATLKIQPSEPRDSAVYFCASGLAGETQYFGPGTRLLVL.

The V gene is TRBV5-5, the J gene TRBJ1-5; D gene uncertain. CDR1 and CDR2 from the germline V gene are SGHKS and YYEKEE (reference sequence). This CDR3 comprises 13 residues. Trimming stripped 4 bases from V and 1 base from J, with 6 bases between. DNA of the CDR3: TGTGCCAGCAGCCGCGACAGCAATCAGCCCCAGCATTTT. It translates to CASSRDSNQPQHF.

This chain uses TRBV6-1 with TRBJ2-6; D is uncertain. V was cut by 7 bases and J by 0 bases, with 10 bases left in between. The CDR3 is made up of 15 amino acids. Germline assignment: CDR1 MNHNS and CDR2 SASEGT. CDR3 amino acids: CASNSWNSGANVLTF. The CDR3 DNA reads as TGTGCCAGCAATTCATGGAACTCTGGGGCCAACGTCCTGACTTTC.

This clone was recorded a few times. The V and J genes are TRBV7-8 and TRBJ1-5; a possible D gene is TRBD1 (5 bases). The CDR3 runs to 15 residues. In germline, CDR1 is SGHVS, CDR2 FQNEAQ. Trimming removed 1 base at V and 8 bases at J, with 15 bases between. The CDR3 loop is CASSLVGGLVKPQHF. The CDR3 nucleotides read TGTGCCAGCAGCTTAGTCGGGGGTCTAGTGAAGCCCCAGCATTTT.

The chain joins TRBV2 to TRBJ2-1; D possibly corresponds to TRBD2 (6 bases). CDR1 and CDR2 from the germline V gene are SNHLY and FYNNEI. The CDR3 runs to 14 residues. V lost 4 bases and J 8 bases, leaving 15 bases between the germline ends. This chain's CDR3 is CASSVLRVADEQFF. CDR3 nucleotides: TGTGCCAGCAGTGTACTAAGGGTAGCGGATGAGCAGTTCTTC.

V gene TRBV7-8 combines with J gene TRBJ2-7; 7 bases match TRBD2. Germline-derived CDR1 and CDR2 are SGHVS and FQNEAQ. CDR3 length: 13 residues. Trimming took 5 bases from V and 1 from J; bases not matched to a gene: 2. CDR3 nucleotides: TGTGCCAGCAGCAGGGGACTATCCTACGAGCAGTACTTC. This sequence encodes CASSRGLSYEQYF.

The chain combines TRBV12-2 with TRBJ2-5; the table's D call TRBD2 went unverified against the DNA. TRBV12-2 is termed a pseudogene. The CDR3 contains 18 residues. The CDR3 DNA is TGTGCAAGTCGCAATATCGGCGCTAGCGGGGGGGCCGGAGAGACCCAGTACTTC. Translation: CASRNIGASGGAGETQYF.

The chain has TRBV2 and TRBJ1-3; D possibly corresponds to TRBD1 (6 bases). This CDR3 has 13 residues. CDR1 and CDR2 from the germline V gene are SNHLY and FYNNEI. The ends were cut back, 6 bases at V and 2 bases at J, with 8 bases in the middle. CDR3 DNA sequence: TGTGCCAGCAGACAGGGAGCTGGAAACACCATATATTTT. Translating it yields CASRQGAGNTIYF.

The chain combines TRBV7-2 with TRBJ2-1; 7 bases are shared with TRBD2. J was trimmed by 5 bases and V by 6 bases; bases with no gene match: 7. CDR3 length: 14 residues. The germline CDR1 and CDR2 sequences are SGHTA and FQGNSA. The CDR3 region is CASRTAGTNNEQFF. In nucleotides, the CDR3 is TGTGCCAGCAGAACGGCCGGGACTAACAATGAGCAGTTCTTC.